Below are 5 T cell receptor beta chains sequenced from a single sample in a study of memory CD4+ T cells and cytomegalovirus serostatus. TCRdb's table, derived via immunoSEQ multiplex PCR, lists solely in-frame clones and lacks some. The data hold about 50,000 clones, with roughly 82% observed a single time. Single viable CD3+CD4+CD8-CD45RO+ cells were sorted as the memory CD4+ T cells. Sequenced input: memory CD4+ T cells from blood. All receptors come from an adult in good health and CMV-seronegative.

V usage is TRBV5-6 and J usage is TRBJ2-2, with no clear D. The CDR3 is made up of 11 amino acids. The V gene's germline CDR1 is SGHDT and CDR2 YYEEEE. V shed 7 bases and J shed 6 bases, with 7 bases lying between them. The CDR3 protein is CASEGSGELFF. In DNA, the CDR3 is TGTGCCAGCGAAGGGTCCGGGGAGCTGTTTTTT.

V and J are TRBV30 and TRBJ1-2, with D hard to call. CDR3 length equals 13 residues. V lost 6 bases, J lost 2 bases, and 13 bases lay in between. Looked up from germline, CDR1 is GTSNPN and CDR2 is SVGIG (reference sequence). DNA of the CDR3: TGTGCCTGCTTCCATGTTGGGAACTATGGCTACACCTTC. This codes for CACFHVGNYGYTF. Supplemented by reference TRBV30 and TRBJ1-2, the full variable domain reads SQTIHQWPATLVQPVGSPLSLECTVEGTSNPNLYWYRQAAGRGLQLLFYSVGIGQISSEVPQNLSASRPQDRQFILSSKKLLLSDSGFYLCACFHVGNYGYTFGSGTRLTVV.

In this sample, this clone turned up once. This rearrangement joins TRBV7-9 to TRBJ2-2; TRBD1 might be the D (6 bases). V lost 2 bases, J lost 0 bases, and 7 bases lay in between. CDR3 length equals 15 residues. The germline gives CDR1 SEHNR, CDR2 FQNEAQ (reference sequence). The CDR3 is CASSLNRANTGELFF. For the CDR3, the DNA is TGTGCCAGCAGCTTAAACAGGGCGAACACCGGGGAGCTGTTTTTT.

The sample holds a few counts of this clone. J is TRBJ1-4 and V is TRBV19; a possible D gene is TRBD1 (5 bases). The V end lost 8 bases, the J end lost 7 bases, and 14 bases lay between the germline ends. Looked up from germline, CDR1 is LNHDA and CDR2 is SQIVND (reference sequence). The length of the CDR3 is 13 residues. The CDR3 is CASAGVRGEKLFF. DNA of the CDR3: TGTGCCAGTGCGGGAGTAAGGGGTGAAAAACTGTTTTTT.

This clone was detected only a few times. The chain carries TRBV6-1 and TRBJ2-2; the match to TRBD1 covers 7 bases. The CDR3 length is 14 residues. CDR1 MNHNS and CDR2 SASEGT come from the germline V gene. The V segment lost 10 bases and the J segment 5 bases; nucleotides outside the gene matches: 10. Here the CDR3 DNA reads TGTGCCACCAGAGGACAGGTGGCTACCGGGGAGCTGTTTTTT. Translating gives CATRGQVATGELFF.